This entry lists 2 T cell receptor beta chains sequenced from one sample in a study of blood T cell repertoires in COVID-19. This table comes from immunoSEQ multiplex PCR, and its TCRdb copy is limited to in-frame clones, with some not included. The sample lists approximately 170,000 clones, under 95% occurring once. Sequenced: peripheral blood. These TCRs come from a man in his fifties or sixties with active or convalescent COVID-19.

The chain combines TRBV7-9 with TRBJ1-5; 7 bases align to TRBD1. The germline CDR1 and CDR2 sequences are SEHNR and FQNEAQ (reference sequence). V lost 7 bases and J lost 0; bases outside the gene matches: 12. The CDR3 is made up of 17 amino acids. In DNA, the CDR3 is TGTGCCAGCACCCCCGGGACAGCAACTGATAGCAATCAGCCCCAGCATTTT. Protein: CASTPGTATDSNQPQHF.

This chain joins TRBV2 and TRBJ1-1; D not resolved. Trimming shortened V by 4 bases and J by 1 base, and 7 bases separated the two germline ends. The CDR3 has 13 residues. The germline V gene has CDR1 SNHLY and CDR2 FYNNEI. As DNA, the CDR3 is TGTGCCAGCAGTGGTCGGGGGAACACTGAAGCTTTCTTT. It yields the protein CASSGRGNTEAFF.